This TCR beta chain was obtained from a study of blood T cell repertoires in COVID-19 (dated by TCRdb to 2020 to 2022). Turning to the overall study: The collaborator samples originated in the United States, Italy and Spain and spanned the acute and convalescent phases of COVID-19. The prospective study material was composed of cDNA or gDNA derived from T cells, B-cell-depleted T cells, or PBMCs. The dataset comprised deeply sampled blood TCRbeta repertoires from subjects exposed to, actively infected with, or recovered from COVID-19. The repertoires were released in a freely available public database intended as a resource for research on the immune response to SARS-CoV-2. Samples came from the ongoing ImmuneRACE study (first 160 participants) plus 1,254 subjects from 6 global collaborators. A de-identified subject ID, COVID-19 status, age in years and sex were almost always included in the sample metadata. Where available, HLA class I and class II types were taken from metadata supplied by the sample provider and were not determined by assay-based typing.

Relative to germline, V is missing 2 bases and J is missing 9 bases, with 14 bases of the junction outside any gene match. Looking up the germline V gene (reference sequence) yields CDR1 GTSNPN and CDR2 SVGIG. The CDR3 contains 16 residues, cysteine and phenylalanine counted. Just CDR3 DNA is preserved here, 48 bases in frame from base 1. The immunoSEQ Assay, a bias-controlled multiplex PCR, was used to amplify TCRbeta CDR3 regions from genomic DNA. From the authors' description of their analysis: The number of nucleated cells in each sample was estimated by amplification of reference gene primers within the assay. Sequence reads were collapsed and filtered to measure the absolute abundance of every unique TCRbeta CDR3 rearrangement. For each sample, productive Simpson clonality was calculated by taking the square root of Simpson's diversity index across productive rearrangements. TCRdb retrieved this table from immuneACCESS and kept in-frame rearrangements only. Not all clones are present; in checked studies, unresolved V genes account for under half, and no reason is known for the remainder. Clonal size and the V and J genes are those of that table, whereas D and trimming came from the DNA. The sample table holds about 410,000 clones, of which 70% to 90% were seen once. The ten largest clonotypes hold around 1.5% of the sample.

About this clone: Which antigen it targets is not known. Qualities for individual bases were not recorded, and no much larger clone is one base off.

The paper as a whole reports these results and caveats: The quantity of clinical and demographic metadata differed by source and by participant and was supplied without curation.

One collaborating source in Seattle enrolled patients while the patients were actively infected and followed the patients over time throughout the course of disease. Each collaborating institution followed its own protocols to collect whole blood in K2EDTA tubes. For TCRbeta analysis, collaborators shipped samples as frozen whole blood, isolated PBMCs, or DNA extracted from either of those sample types. The rearrangement combines TRBV30 with TRBJ2-2; 8 bases in the junction line up with TRBD2. This TCR was recovered from a woman between 40 and 50 years old with COVID-19, enrolled during active disease. The sequenced material came from peripheral blood. DNA sequence: TGTGCCTGGAGTTTGTTGGGACTAGTAGCGACACGGGAGCTGTTTTTT. Translation gives CAWSLLGLVATRELFF.